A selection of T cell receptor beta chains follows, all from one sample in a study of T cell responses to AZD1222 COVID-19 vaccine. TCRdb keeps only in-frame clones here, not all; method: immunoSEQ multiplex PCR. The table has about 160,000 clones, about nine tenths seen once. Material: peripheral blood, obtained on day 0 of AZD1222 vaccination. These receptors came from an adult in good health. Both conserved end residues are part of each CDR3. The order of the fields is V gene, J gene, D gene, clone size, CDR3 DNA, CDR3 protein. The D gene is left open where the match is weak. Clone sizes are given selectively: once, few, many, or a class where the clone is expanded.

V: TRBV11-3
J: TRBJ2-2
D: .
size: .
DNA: TGTGCCAGCAGGTGGAGCGGTAACACCGGGGAGCTGTTTTTT
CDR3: CASRWSGNTGELFF

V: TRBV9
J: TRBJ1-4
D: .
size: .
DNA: TGTGCCAGCAGCCCCCTCGGAGCAACTAATGAAAAACTGTTTTTT
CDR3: CASSPLGATNEKLFF

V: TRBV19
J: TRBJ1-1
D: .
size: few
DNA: TGTGCCACCCGAAGTACAGGGGAAGCTTTCTTT
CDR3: CATRSTGEAFF

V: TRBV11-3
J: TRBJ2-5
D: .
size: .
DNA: TGTGCCAGCGCCTCGGGACCGCCACCCCAGACCCAGTACTTC
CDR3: CASASGPPPQTQYF

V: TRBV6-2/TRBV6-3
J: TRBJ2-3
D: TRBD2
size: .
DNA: TGTGCCAGCAGTTATTCGACTAGCGGGGCCACAGATACGCAGTATTTT
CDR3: CASSYSTSGATDTQYF

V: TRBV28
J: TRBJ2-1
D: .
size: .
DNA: TGTGCCAGCAGTTTGCCGGCTAGCAACTACAATGAGCAGTTCTTC
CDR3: CASSLPASNYNEQFF

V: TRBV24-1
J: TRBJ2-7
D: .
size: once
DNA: TGTGCCACCAGTGATGGACCGACCTACGAGCAGTACTTC
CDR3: CATSDGPTYEQYF

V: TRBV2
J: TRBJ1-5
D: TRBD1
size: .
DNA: TGTGCCAGCAGTAGGACAGGGGGCTATAGCAATCAGCCCCAGCATTTT
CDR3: CASSRTGGYSNQPQHF

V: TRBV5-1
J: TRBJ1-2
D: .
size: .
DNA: TGCGCCAGCAGCTTGGTTGGGACGTATAACTATGGCTACACCTTC
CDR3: CASSLVGTYNYGYTF

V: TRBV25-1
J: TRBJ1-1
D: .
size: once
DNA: TGTGCCAGCAGTGAAGAATCCTGGTATGATACTGAAGCTTTCTTT
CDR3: CASSEESWYDTEAFF

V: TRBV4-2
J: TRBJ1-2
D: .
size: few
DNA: TGTGCCAGCAGCCAAGACGTGGACAGTAACTATGGCTACACCTTC
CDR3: CASSQDVDSNYGYTF

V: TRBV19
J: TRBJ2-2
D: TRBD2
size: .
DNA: TGTGCCAGTAGTGGACTAGCGGGAGTCGGGGAGCTGTTTTTT
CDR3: CASSGLAGVGELFF

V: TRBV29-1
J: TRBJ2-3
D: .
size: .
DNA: TGCAGCGTTGAGCTTTCACCTCAGACTAGACCAGATACGCAGTATTTT
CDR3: CSVELSPQTRPDTQYF

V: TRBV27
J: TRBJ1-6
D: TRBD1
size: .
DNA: TGTGCCAGCACATTTTTAAGGACAGGGGGCTCCTACCGAGTCTCACCCCTCCACTTT
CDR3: CASTFLRTGGSYRVSPLHF

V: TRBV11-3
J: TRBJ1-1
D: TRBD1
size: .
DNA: TGTGCCAGCAGGGGGACTGACAGGGTTAACACTGAAGCTTTCTTT
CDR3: CASRGTDRVNTEAFF

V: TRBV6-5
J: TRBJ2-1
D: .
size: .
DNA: TGTGCCACCCTTCTAAACAATGAGCAGTTCTTC
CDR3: CATLLNNEQFF

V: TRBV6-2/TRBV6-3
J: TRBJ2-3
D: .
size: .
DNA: TGTGCCAGCAGTTACCTGGATACGCAGTATTTT
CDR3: CASSYLDTQYF

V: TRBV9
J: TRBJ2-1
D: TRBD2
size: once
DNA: TGTGCCAGCAGCGTAGAGGGACTAGAGATGGGTGAGCAGTTCTTC
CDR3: CASSVEGLEMGEQFF

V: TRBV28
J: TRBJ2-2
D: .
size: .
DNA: TGTGCCAGCAGTTTAGTGGAGATCAGTTCCAACACCGGGGAGCTGTTTTTT
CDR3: CASSLVEISSNTGELFF

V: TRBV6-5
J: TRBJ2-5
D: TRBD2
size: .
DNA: TGTGCCAGCAATAATGCCCGGGGGGGCGGGACCCAGTACTTC
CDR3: CASNNARGGGTQYF

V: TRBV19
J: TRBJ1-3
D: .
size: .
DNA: TGTGCCAGTAGGACCTCGTTCGGGACTGGAAACACCATATATTTT
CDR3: CASRTSFGTGNTIYF

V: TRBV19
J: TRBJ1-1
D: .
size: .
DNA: TGTGCCAGTAGGTCGAGGGGGGCTGAAGCTTTCTTT
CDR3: CASRSRGAEAFF

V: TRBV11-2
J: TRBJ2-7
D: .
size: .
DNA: TGTGCCAGCAGCTTCATTTCTGTAGGGGAAAGCGAGCAGTACTTC
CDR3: CASSFISVGESEQYF

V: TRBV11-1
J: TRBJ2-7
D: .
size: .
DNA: TGTGCCAGCAGCCGGCGACAGTCCTACGAGCAGTACTTC
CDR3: CASSRRQSYEQYF

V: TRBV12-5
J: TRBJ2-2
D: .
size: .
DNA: TGTGCTAGTGGTTTGATGAACACCGGGGAGCTGTTTTTT
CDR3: CASGLMNTGELFF

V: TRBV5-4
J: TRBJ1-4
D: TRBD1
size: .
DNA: TGTGCCAGCAGCAAAGGGACAGTTAATGAAAAACTGTTTTTT
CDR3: CASSKGTVNEKLFF

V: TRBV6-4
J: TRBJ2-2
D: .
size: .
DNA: TGTGCCAGCAGTGACTCGATAGGCCTAAGGAAGCCCTACACCGGGGAGCTGTTTTTT
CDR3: CASSDSIGLRKPYTGELFF

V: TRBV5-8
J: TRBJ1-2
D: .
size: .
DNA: TGTGCCAGCAGCTGGAAGGGAGCAGCTAACTATGGCTACACCTTC
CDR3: CASSWKGAANYGYTF

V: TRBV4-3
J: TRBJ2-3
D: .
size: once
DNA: TGCGCCAGCAGCATTGACTCTGGGGGTGTGGATACGCAGTATTTT
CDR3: CASSIDSGGVDTQYF

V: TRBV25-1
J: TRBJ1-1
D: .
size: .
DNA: TGTGCCAGCAGTGATGCAGGGTTGACTGAAGCTTTCTTT
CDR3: CASSDAGLTEAFF

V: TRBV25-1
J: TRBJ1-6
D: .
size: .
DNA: TGTGCCAGCAGTGTCTCCACATCAGGGGATTCACCCCTCCACTTT
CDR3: CASSVSTSGDSPLHF

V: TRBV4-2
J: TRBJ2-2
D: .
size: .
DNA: TGTGCCAGCAGCCGCGCTTCGGGGGGCGACACCGGGGAGCTGTTTTTT
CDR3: CASSRASGGDTGELFF

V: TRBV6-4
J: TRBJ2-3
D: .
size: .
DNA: TGTGCCAGCAGACGGACAGTTGGCACAGATACGCAGTATTTT
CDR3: CASRRTVGTDTQYF

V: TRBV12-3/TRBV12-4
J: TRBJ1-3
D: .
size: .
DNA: TGTGCCAGCAGTTTGGTCGGAAGAAACACCATATATTTT
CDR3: CASSLVGRNTIYF

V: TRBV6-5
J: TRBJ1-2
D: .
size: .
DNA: TGTGCCAGCGGTAAAACTCGACAGCTTAACTATGGCTACACCTTC
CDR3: CASGKTRQLNYGYTF

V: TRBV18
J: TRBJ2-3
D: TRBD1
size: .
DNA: TGTGCCAGCTCAACTAGAGGACAGGGGCCAGATACGCAGTATTTT
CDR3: CASSTRGQGPDTQYF

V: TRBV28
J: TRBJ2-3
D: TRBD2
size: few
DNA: TGTGCCAGCAGTGTGACTAGCGGGGGCACCACAGATACGCAGTATTTT
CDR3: CASSVTSGGTTDTQYF

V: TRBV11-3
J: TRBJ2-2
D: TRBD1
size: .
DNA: TGTGCCAGCAGCGCCGGGACAGGCGACACCGGGGAGCTGTTTTTT
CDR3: CASSAGTGDTGELFF

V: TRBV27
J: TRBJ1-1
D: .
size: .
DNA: TGTGCCAGCAGTTTATCGATGCGCGGGGCCGCCGGGAGGGGGATGACTGAAGCTTTCTTT
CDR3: CASSLSMRGAAGRGMTEAFF

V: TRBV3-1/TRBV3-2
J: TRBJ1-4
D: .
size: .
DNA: TGTGCCGGGATCAATAGCCGGTCACTGTTTTTT
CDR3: CAGINSRSLFF

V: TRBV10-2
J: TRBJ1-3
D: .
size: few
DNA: TGCGCCAGCAGTGGCGCAGCTGGAAACACCATATATTTT
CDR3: CASSGAAGNTIYF

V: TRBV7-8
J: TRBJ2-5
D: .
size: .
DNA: TGTGCCAGCAGCCTCGGCAGGGCGGAGACCCAGTACTTC
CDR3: CASSLGRAETQYF

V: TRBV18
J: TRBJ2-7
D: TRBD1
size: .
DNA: TGTGCCAGCTCACTTCCGGGACAGGGATACGAGCAGTACTTC
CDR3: CASSLPGQGYEQYF

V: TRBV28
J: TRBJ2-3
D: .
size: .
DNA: TGTGCCAGCACGCGGAGATCAGGAGGTGGCACAGATACGCAGTATTTT
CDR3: CASTRRSGGGTDTQYF

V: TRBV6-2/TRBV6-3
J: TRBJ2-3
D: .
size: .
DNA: TGTGCCAGCAGTTACTCCGGTGGGGCCGGTCCCAGAGATACGCAGTATTTT
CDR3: CASSYSGGAGPRDTQYF

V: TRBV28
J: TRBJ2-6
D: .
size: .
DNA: TGTGCCAGCCGAGGTTCTACCGGGACATTCTCTGGGGCCAACGTCCTGACTTTC
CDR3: CASRGSTGTFSGANVLTF

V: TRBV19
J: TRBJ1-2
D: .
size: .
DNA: TGTGCCAGTAGTATATTGGGGCCCAACTATGGCTACACCTTC
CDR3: CASSILGPNYGYTF

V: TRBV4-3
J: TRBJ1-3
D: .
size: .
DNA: TGCGCCAGCAGCCAAGATCGGGGCTGGGGAAACACCATATATTTT
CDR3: CASSQDRGWGNTIYF

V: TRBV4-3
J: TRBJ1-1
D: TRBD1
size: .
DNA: TGCGCCAGCAGCCAAACACAGGGGGTCGGCTACACTGAAGCTTTCTTT
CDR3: CASSQTQGVGYTEAFF

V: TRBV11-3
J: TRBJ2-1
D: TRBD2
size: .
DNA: TGTGCCAGCAGCTTAGGACTAGCGGGGGCCCGCTCCTACAATGAGCAGTTCTTC
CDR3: CASSLGLAGARSYNEQFF

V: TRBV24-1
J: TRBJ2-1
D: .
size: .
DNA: TGTGCCACCAGTGAGGAAAGAGGCAGCAACAATGAGCAGTTCTTC
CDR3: CATSEERGSNNEQFF

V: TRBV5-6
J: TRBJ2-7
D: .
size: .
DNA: TGTGCCAGCAGCCCATGGCAGGAGTACGAGCAGTACTTC
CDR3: CASSPWQEYEQYF

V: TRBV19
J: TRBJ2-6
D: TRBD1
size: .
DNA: TGTGCCAGTAGTAGGGACAGCTCTGGGGCCAACGTCCTGACTTTC
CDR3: CASSRDSSGANVLTF

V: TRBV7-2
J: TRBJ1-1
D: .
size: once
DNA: TGTGCCAGCAGCTTAGCCTCGGGCGTTTTGGGGAACACTGAAGCTTTCTTT
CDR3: CASSLASGVLGNTEAFF

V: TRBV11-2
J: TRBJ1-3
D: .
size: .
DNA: TGTGCCAGCAGCTGGGACCAGGTCGGAAACACCATATATTTT
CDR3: CASSWDQVGNTIYF

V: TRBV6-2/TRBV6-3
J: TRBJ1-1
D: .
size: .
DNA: TGTGCCAGCAGCGAGCTCGGGCAGGTAAACACTGAAGCTTTCTTT
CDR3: CASSELGQVNTEAFF

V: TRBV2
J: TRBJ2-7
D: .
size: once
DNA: TGTGCCAGCACTCTCTCAGAGGGCAGGTCGGGGGATGGGCAGTACTTC
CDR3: CASTLSEGRSGDGQYF

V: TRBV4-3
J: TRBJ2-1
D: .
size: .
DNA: TGCGCCAGCAGCCAAGACCGACGTGGGTGGGATGAGCAGTTCTTC
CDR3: CASSQDRRGWDEQFF

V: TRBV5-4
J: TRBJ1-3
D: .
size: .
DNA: TGTGCCAGCACCGGCGCAGGCGCAGGGGGAAACACCATATATTTT
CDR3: CASTGAGAGGNTIYF